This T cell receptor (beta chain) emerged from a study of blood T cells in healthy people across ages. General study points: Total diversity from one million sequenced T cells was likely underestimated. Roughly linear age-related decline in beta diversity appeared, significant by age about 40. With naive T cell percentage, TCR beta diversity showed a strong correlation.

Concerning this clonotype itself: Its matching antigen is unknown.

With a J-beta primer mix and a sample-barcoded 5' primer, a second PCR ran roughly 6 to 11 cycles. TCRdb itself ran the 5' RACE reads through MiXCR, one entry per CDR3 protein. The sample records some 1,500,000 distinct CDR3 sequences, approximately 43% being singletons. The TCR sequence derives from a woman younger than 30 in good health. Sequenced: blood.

CDR3 in amino acids: CASRIPGSLRAEAFF. The CDR3 DNA sequence: TGTGCCAGCAGAATTCCCGGGAGCTTACGTGCTGAAGCTTTCTTT. The V call is TRBV28, the J call TRBJ1-1; no firm D call. The CDR3 extends over 15 amino acids. The germline CDR1 and CDR2 sequences are MDHEN and SYDVKM. V lost 6 bases to trimming and J lost 6 bases, with 20 bases between them.